This TCR beta chain was documented in a study of PD-1 blockade in classical Hodgkin lymphoma. The repertoire was sequenced with immunoSEQ multiplex PCR; TCRdb's copy has only in-frame clones and lacks some. The sample has 15,000 to 20,000 clones; around 90% are singletons. This clone has a handful of counts. Germline V lookup: CDR1 LNHNV, CDR2 YYDKDF (reference sequence). The CDR3 runs 16 residues. Trimming stripped 5 bases from V and 3 bases from J, with 19 bases between. Documented time point: newly diagnosed, previously untreated cHL patient sample. The chain employs TRBV15 and TRBJ1-1, with D maybe TRBD1 (6 bases). The sequence was collected from a human donor with classical Hodgkin lymphoma. Sequenced sample: peripheral blood mononuclear cells (PBMCs). The CDR3 sequence: CATSPRSRGADTEAFF. The CDR3 bases are TGTGCCACCAGCCCTAGGTCCAGGGGCGCGGACACTGAAGCTTTCTTT.